These 30 T cell receptor beta chains came from one sample sequenced in a study of blood T cell repertoires in COVID-19. The method was immunoSEQ multiplex PCR; TCRdb's version includes in-frame clones alone and lacks a portion of them. Of 80,000 to 90,000 clones in the sample, approximately 80% are singletons; the top ten hold approximately 11%. The material sequenced was peripheral blood. These receptors were obtained from a man aged 70-80 years with acute or convalescent COVID-19.

V and J are TRBV5-1 and TRBJ1-6; no clear D. Germline V gene data show CDR1 as SGHRS and CDR2 as YFSETQ. The CDR3 totals 13 residues. V gave up 3 bases and J gave up 10 bases, with 11 bases separating them. The CDR3 region is CASSSDYKSPLHF. The CDR3 DNA reads as TGCGCCAGCAGCTCTGATTACAAATCACCCCTCCACTTT.

J is TRBJ2-1 and V is TRBV2, with D tentatively TRBD2 (6 bases). The germline CDR1 and CDR2 sequences are SNHLY and FYNNEI. This CDR3 is 12 amino acids long. V lost 4 bases and J 9 bases, leaving 10 bases between the germline ends. For the CDR3, the DNA is TGTGCCAGCAGTGGCGCGGGAAGTGAGCAGTTCTTC. Residues: CASSGAGSEQFF.

The table lists this clone with a count of one. The V and J genes are TRBV5-4 and TRBJ1-4, with 7 bases matching TRBD1. The V and J ends lost 9 bases and 5 bases, in that order; junction bases with no gene match: 10. Per germline, CDR1 SGHNT and CDR2 YYREEE (reference sequence). CDR3 length: 14 amino acids. The CDR3 protein is CATSYRTGNEKLFF. The DNA for the CDR3 is TGTGCCACCTCCTATAGGACAGGAAATGAAAAACTGTTTTTT.

This chain uses TRBV5-1 with TRBJ1-6, with 8 bases that match TRBD1. Germline V CDR1 and CDR2: SGHRS, YFSETQ. There are 16 residues in the CDR3. V dropped 5 bases and J dropped 0; count of bases not matched to a gene: 4. The CDR3 sequence: CASRRQGSSYNSPLHF. For the CDR3, the DNA is TGCGCCAGCAGACGACAGGGGAGCTCCTATAATTCACCCCTCCACTTT. The full variable domain, its missing parts supplied by reference TRBV5-1 and TRBJ1-6, is KAGVTQTPRYLIKTRGQQVTLSCSPISGHRSVSWYQQTPGQGLQFLFEYFSETQRNKGNFPGRFSGRQFSNSRSEMNVSTLELGDSALYLCASRRQGSSYNSPLHFGNGTRLTVT.

The V call is TRBV7-6, the J call TRBJ2-7; TRBD1 aligns across 7 bases. V trimming: 5 bases; J trimming: 7 bases; junction bases outside the gene matches: 11. Germline-derived CDR1 and CDR2 are SGHVS and FNYEAQ. The CDR3 runs 14 residues. In DNA, the CDR3 is TGTGCCAGCAGCCCTGGGACAGTTCTCGGGGAGCAGTACGTC. Its protein product is CASSPGTVLGEQYV.

The genes are TRBV28 and TRBJ2-6; D remains unclear. Looked up from germline, CDR1 is MDHEN and CDR2 is SYDVKM. V was cut by 1 base and J by 0 bases, with 10 bases left in between. The length of the CDR3 is 17 residues. The CDR3 nucleotides are TGTGCCAGCAGTTTATCTGGGCTGGGCTCTGGGGCCAACGTCCTGACTTTC. It specifies CASSLSGLGSGANVLTF.

For the CDR3, the DNA is TGTGCCAGCCCCAACAGGGAGACCCAGTACTTC. Its protein product is CASPNRETQYF. The chain uses TRBV11-3 and TRBJ2-5; D is perhaps TRBD1 (5 bases). CDR1 SGHNT and CDR2 YENEEA come from the germline V gene. The V end was cut by 8 bases, the J end by 5 bases, with 9 bases between. The CDR3 runs to 11 residues.

J is TRBJ2-1 and V is TRBV9; the match to TRBD2 covers 13 bases. Germline lookup yields CDR1 SGDLS and CDR2 YYNGEE. J gave up 7 bases and V 4 bases, and 11 bases lay outside the gene matches. This CDR3 contains 17 residues. CDR3 residues: CASSPPGGLAGVNEQFF. In nucleotides, the CDR3 is TGTGCCAGCAGCCCGCCCGGCGGACTAGCGGGGGTTAATGAGCAGTTCTTC.

V is TRBV9 and J is TRBJ1-4, with D unclear. Germline loops: CDR1 SGDLS, CDR2 YYNGEE. The CDR3 is 15 residues long. V lost 4 bases and J lost 0, with 10 bases in between. CDR3 in amino acids: CASSLSVATNEKLFF. In nucleotides, the CDR3 is TGTGCCAGCAGCTTGAGTGTCGCAACTAATGAAAAACTGTTTTTT.

The chain is built from TRBV5-6 and TRBJ1-2, with D unresolved. The CDR3 extends over 12 amino acids. Trimming cost V 5 bases and J 14 bases, with 19 bases left between them. From germline, CDR1 is SGHDT and CDR2 YYEEEE. The CDR3 loop reads CASRSREGPETF. In nucleotides, the CDR3 is TGTGCCAGCAGATCACGGGAGGGCCCGGAAACCTTC.

This clone was found a few times. CDR3 in amino acids: CASSLALQLEETQYF. The CDR3 DNA reads as TGTGCCAGCAGCTTAGCGCTACAGTTGGAAGAGACCCAGTACTTC. V gene TRBV7-9 combines with J gene TRBJ2-5; D not resolved. The CDR3 length is 15 residues. CDR1 and CDR2 from the germline V gene are SEHNR and FQNEAQ (reference sequence). Deletions cut 0 bases from V and 3 bases from J, with 11 bases between.

This sequence joins TRBV7-6 and TRBJ2-5; 7 bases line up with TRBD1. Germline loops: CDR1 SGHVS, CDR2 FNYEAQ. The ends lost 5 bases at V and 2 bases at J; junction bases unmatched: 11. The CDR3 totals 16 residues. Here the CDR3 reads CASSQGGDRAQETQYF. The DNA of the CDR3 is TGTGCCAGCAGCCAAGGGGGCGACAGGGCACAAGAGACCCAGTACTTC.

J is TRBJ2-1 and V is TRBV7-8, with D tentatively TRBD2 (6 bases). The germline CDR1 and CDR2 sequences are SGHVS and FQNEAQ. Trimming cost V 4 bases and J 7 bases, with 14 bases left between them. The CDR3 runs to 14 residues. CDR3 in amino acids: CASSSGLRGNEQFF. Written as DNA, the CDR3 is TGTGCCAGCAGCTCGGGACTCCGTGGGAATGAGCAGTTCTTC.

The chain employs TRBV7-2 and TRBJ2-5; maybe TRBD2 (6 bases). Trimming took off 4 bases at V and 4 bases at J, with 16 bases between the two ends. The germline CDR1 and CDR2 sequences are SGHTA and FQGNSA. This CDR3 region has 15 residues. The CDR3 DNA follows: TGTGCCAGCAGCTCCCGTCGGAAGGAGGGAGAGACCCAGTACTTC. Its translation: CASSSRRKEGETQYF.

V usage is TRBV7-9 and J usage is TRBJ1-4; D is undetermined. V was cut by 3 bases and J by 3 bases, with 8 bases left in between. The CDR3 length is 14 residues. Germline CDR1 and CDR2: SEHNR and FQNEAQ (reference sequence). CDR3 in DNA: TGTGCCAGCAGCTTGCCTAAGCCTAATGAAAAACTGTTTTTT. The encoded protein is CASSLPKPNEKLFF. The full variable domain, in which reference TRBV7-9 and TRBJ1-4 provide the parts outside the CDR3, is DTGVSQNPRHKITKRGQNVTFRCDPISEHNRLYWYRQTLGQGPEFLTYFQNEAQLEKSRLLSDRFSAERPKGSFSTLEIQRTEQGDSAMYLCASSLPKPNEKLFFGSGTQLSVL.

This clone was seen just once. The V call is TRBV6-6, the J call TRBJ2-1, with 10 bases matching TRBD2. Trimming cost V 10 bases and J 8 bases; bases outside gene matches: 8. Germline CDR1 is MNHNY and CDR2 is SVGAGI (reference sequence). CDR3 length equals 13 residues. The CDR3 here is CATGLAEGHEQFF. CDR3 nucleotide sequence: TGTGCCACCGGACTAGCGGAAGGCCATGAGCAGTTCTTC.

The genes are TRBV19 and TRBJ1-1, with D uncertain. Germline V gene sequence: CDR1 LNHDA, CDR2 SQIVND (reference sequence). Deletions cut 2 bases from V and 8 bases from J, with 12 bases between. This CDR3 is 13 amino acids long. The CDR3 coding sequence is TGTGCCAGTAGTATACGTCGACATGGAGAAGCTTTCTTT. Its translation is CASSIRRHGEAFF.

This clone showed up just a few times. The chain combines TRBV3-1 (or the pseudogene TRBV3-2) with TRBJ1-2; 7 positions agree with TRBD1. From germline, CDR1 is LGHDT and CDR2 YNNKEL (reference sequence). This CDR3 contains 15 residues. V lost 1 base to trimming and J lost 4 bases; unmatched junction nucleotides: 6. The CDR3 bases are TGTGCCAGCAGCCAAGGAACAGGGGTACCCTATGGCTACACCTTC. Amino acid sequence: CASSQGTGVPYGYTF.

This rearrangement joins TRBV15 to TRBJ1-1; no reliable D call. Trimming removed 6 bases at V and 4 bases at J, with 12 bases between. Germline V gives CDR1 LNHNV, CDR2 YYDKDF (reference sequence). The CDR3 extends over 13 amino acids. CDR3 region: CATRWGEGTEAFF. CDR3 DNA: TGTGCCACCAGATGGGGAGAGGGCACTGAAGCTTTCTTT. The complete variable domain, with remaining parts taken from reference TRBV15 and TRBJ1-1, reads DAMVIQNPRYQVTQFGKPVTLSCSQTLNHNVMYWYQQKSSQAPKLLFHYYDKDFNNEADTPDNFQSRRPNTSFCFLDIRSPGLGDTAMYLCATRWGEGTEAFFGQGTRLTVV.

The chain links TRBV5-1 to TRBJ2-5, with 11 positions matching TRBD1. Per germline, CDR1 SGHRS and CDR2 YFSETQ. J lost 5 bases, V lost 0 bases, and 6 bases had no gene match. The CDR3 contains 16 residues. The CDR3 protein is CASSLAWTGGAETQYF. The CDR3, as DNA: TGCGCCAGCAGCTTGGCCTGGACAGGGGGCGCGGAGACCCAGTACTTC.

The genes are TRBV5-6 and TRBJ1-1; possible D gene TRBD1, 5 bases. CDR1 is SGHDT and CDR2 is YYEEEE in the germline V gene. This CDR3 is built from 15 residues. V lost 0 bases, J lost 11 bases, and 20 bases lay in between. The CDR3 here is CASSLAAGGGVDAFF. The CDR3 bases are TGTGCCAGCAGCTTGGCGGCAGGTGGGGGGGTTGACGCTTTCTTT.

The rearrangement joins TRBV18 to TRBJ1-1, with D tentatively TRBD1 (5 bases). The CDR3 is 15 residues long. The ends were cut back, 0 bases at V and 4 bases at J, with 12 bases in the middle. The germline gives CDR1 KGHSH, CDR2 LQKENI. The CDR3 reads CASSPPVGGGTEAFF. The CDR3 DNA is TGTGCCAGCTCACCACCGGTGGGGGGTGGCACTGAAGCTTTCTTT.

The chain uses TRBV5-4 and TRBJ1-4; D is possibly TRBD1 (6 bases). The germline V and J ends were trimmed by 3 bases and 8 bases, with 11 bases remaining between them. Germline CDR1 and CDR2: SGHNT and YYREEE (reference sequence). The CDR3 extends over 13 amino acids. In DNA form, the CDR3 reads TGTGCCAGCAGCTCGTACAGGGAAGAAAAACTGTTTTTT. The encoded protein is CASSSYREEKLFF.

J is TRBJ2-3 and V is TRBV12-3 or TRBV12-4; tentatively, D is TRBD1 (6 bases). There are 13 residues in the CDR3. With 5 bases removed from V and 6 bases from J, the gap between germline ends came to 12 bases. The CDR3 sequence: CASSNRVGDTQYF. DNA of the CDR3: TGTGCCAGCAGTAACAGGGTGGGGGATACGCAGTATTTT.

This chain connects TRBV18 to TRBJ1-5; TRBD1 matches at 7 bases. The germline V gene has CDR1 KGHSH and CDR2 LQKENI. Unmatched junction bases numbered 3, after V lost 5 bases and J lost 2 bases. The CDR3 has 14 residues. In DNA form, the CDR3 reads TGTGCCAGCTCAACAGGGGTTGGCAATCAGCCCCAGCATTTT. The encoded protein is CASSTGVGNQPQHF.

V and J are TRBV9 and TRBJ2-2, with TRBD1 identical over 8 bases. V was clipped by 4 bases and J by 5 bases; unmatched bases: 7. In germline, CDR1 is SGDLS, CDR2 YYNGEE. CDR3 length equals 15 residues. The CDR3 nucleotides read TGTGCCAGCAGCCAGGGGGCATCGGGGACCGGGGAGCTGTTTTTT. Translated, it gives CASSQGASGTGELFF.

The chain recombines TRBV19 with TRBJ2-5, with D maybe TRBD1 (5 bases). Between the trimmed V and J ends, which lost 8 bases and 5 bases, there was a span of 12 bases. CDR1 and CDR2 from the germline V gene are LNHDA and SQIVND (reference sequence). There are 12 residues in the CDR3. CDR3 residues: CASSQGGETQYF. The CDR3 DNA reads TGTGCCAGTTCGCAGGGTGGGGAGACCCAGTACTTC.

CDR3 nucleotide sequence: TGCGCCAGCAGCTTGGGGGACAGGGGCGGCTATGGCTACACCTTC. This encodes CASSLGDRGGYGYTF. The V gene is TRBV5-1, the J gene TRBJ1-2; 10 bases align to TRBD1. The trim removed 0 bases at V and 4 bases at J, leaving 3 bases unmatched. CDR1 SGHRS and CDR2 YFSETQ come from the germline V gene. The CDR3 is 15 amino acids.

A remark on this clone: Mismatch with germline at one junction end may stem from a read error. The chain uses TRBV7-8 and TRBJ1-1; D unclear. Germline CDR1 SGHVS, CDR2 FQNEAQ. The CDR3 runs to 13 residues. The CDR3 region is CASSSRENAEAFF. The CDR3 DNA reads as TGTGCCAGCAGCTCCCGGGAGAACGCTGAAGCTTTCTTT.

The chain combines TRBV5-1 with TRBJ2-7, with a tentative D call TRBD2 (5 bases). V was cut by 2 bases and J by 6 bases, with 15 bases left in between. This CDR3 region has 14 residues. The germline gives CDR1 SGHRS, CDR2 YFSETQ. CDR3 sequence (DNA): TGCGCCAGCAGCTTATGGGCTAGCTCTTCCGAGCAGTACGTC. Protein: CASSLWASSSEQYV.